This T cell receptor (beta chain) was recorded in a study of neurological immune-mediated disorders. General study results and limits: Multiple sclerosis, the disease with the least TCR clonal expansion, fell below healthy controls, whereas HTLV-1-associated myelopathy showed the most.

Synthesis of cDNA was accomplished via 5'RACE employing 10-nucleotide random UMIs. Over 160 million TCR-beta sequences, together covering 15-18 subjects, were produced by every individual sequencing run that was carried out. TCRdb reprocessed the 5' RACE reads via MiXCR and lists one record per CDR3 protein. The table shows approximately 47,000 distinct CDR3 sequences, with roughly 13% occurring only once. Time point defined: longitudinal time-point 3. CDR1 WNHNN and CDR2 SYGVQD come from the germline V gene (reference sequence). Trimming removed 1 base at V and 3 bases at J, with 10 bases between. This CDR3 is built from 15 residues. This clonotype was found many times. Its target is not known.

This TCR was sampled from a male donor with HTLV-1-associated myelopathy (HAM/TSP). The chain carries TRBV10-1 and TRBJ2-1, with D possibly being TRBD1 (5 bases). Sequenced material: PBMCs. CDR3 in DNA: TGCGCCAGCAGTGAGTGGCAGGGCGACTACAATGAGCAGTTCTTC. Its translation: CASSEWQGDYNEQFF.